The clone carrying this T cell receptor beta chain is labeled as medium-sized. As yet, its antigen is unknown. Sorting of live CD3+CD8+TCRalphabeta+ cells by PD-1 and/or TIGIT gave four subsets. These data belong to a study of circulating CD8 cells and anti-PD-1 response in melanoma. Study background: Non-responders showed stable or progressive disease; responders showed complete or partial response.

Study results and caveats: Subset repertoires were largely private at M1, with under 8% shared.

The QIAseq Immune Repertoire TCR panel built the libraries from approximately 15 ng of total RNA. Each CDR3 protein gets one entry after TCRdb re-called the reads with MiXCR. The sample has thousands of distinct CDR3 sequences, around 6.3% seen once. Sequences were derived from CD8+ T cells from PBMCs, sampled at baseline or after one month of anti-PD-1 therapy (not recorded which). The sequence came from a human donor with melanoma.

The CDR3 spells CASSPGGPSYEQYF. The CDR3 region has the DNA TGCGCCAGCTCGCCGGGGGGGCCTTCCTACGAGCAGTACTTC. This chain connects TRBV4-1 to TRBJ2-7; 8 bases are a match to TRBD2. The CDR3 is 14 residues long. The trim removed 8 bases at V and 1 base at J, leaving 7 bases unmatched. Germline-derived CDR1 and CDR2 are MGHRA and YSYEKL.